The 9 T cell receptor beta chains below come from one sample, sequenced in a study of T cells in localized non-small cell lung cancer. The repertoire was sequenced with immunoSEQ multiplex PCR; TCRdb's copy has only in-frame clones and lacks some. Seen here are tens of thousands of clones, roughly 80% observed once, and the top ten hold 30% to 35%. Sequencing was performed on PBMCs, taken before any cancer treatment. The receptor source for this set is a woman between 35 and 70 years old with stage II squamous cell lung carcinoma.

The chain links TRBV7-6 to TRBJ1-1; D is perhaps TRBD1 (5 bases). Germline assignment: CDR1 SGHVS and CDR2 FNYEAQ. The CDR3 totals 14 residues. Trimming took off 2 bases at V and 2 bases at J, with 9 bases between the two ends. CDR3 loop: CASSLTGGNTEAFF. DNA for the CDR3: TGTGCCAGCAGCTTAACGGGGGGTAACACTGAAGCTTTCTTT.

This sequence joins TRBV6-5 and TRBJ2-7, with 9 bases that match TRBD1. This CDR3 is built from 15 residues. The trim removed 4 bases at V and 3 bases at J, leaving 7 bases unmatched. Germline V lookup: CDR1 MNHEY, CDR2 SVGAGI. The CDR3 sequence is CASSSAGTGIYEQYF. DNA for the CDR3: TGTGCCAGCAGTTCAGCCGGGACAGGGATCTACGAGCAGTACTTC.

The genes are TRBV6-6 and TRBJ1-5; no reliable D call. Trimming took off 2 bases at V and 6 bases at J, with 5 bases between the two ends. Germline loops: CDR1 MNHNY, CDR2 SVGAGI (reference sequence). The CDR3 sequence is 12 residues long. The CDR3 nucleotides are TGTGCCAGCAGTTACGTAGGTCAGCCCCAGCATTTT. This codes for CASSYVGQPQHF.

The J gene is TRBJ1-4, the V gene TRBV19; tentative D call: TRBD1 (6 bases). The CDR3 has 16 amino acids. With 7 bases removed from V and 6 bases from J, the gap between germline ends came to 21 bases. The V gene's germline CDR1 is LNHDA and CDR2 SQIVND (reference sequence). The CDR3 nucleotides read TGTGCCAGTACGGGAACAGGGACGGGGGCGGATGAAAAACTGTTTTTT. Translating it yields CASTGTGTGADEKLFF.

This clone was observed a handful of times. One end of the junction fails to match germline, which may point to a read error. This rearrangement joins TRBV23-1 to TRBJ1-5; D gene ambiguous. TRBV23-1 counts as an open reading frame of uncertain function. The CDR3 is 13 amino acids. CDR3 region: CASSQDPNQPQHF. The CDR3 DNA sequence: TGTGCCAGCAGCCAAGACCCCAATCAGCCCCAGCATTTT.

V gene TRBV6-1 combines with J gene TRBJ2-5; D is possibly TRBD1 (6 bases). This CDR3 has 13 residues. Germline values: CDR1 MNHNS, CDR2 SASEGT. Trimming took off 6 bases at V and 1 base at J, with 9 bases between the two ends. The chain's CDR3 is CASSPTGQETQYF. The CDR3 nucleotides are TGTGCCAGCAGCCCGACAGGCCAAGAGACCCAGTACTTC.

The CDR3 nucleotides read TGTGCCAGCAGCCCCCGCCGGGGTAGTCCTGGGGCCAACGTCCTGACTTTC. This codes for CASSPRRGSPGANVLTF. J is TRBJ2-6 and V is TRBV7-8, with TRBD2 as a possible D gene (5 bases). The CDR3 loop spans 17 amino acids. Looked up from germline, CDR1 is SGHVS and CDR2 is FQNEAQ. Trimming shortened V by 5 bases and J by 2 bases, and 16 bases separated the two germline ends.

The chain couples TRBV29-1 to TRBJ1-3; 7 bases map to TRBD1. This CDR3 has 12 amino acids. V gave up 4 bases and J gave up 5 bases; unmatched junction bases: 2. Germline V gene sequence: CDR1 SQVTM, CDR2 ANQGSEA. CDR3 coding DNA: TGCAGCGTTGCGGGACAGCGAAACACCATATATTTT. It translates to CSVAGQRNTIYF.

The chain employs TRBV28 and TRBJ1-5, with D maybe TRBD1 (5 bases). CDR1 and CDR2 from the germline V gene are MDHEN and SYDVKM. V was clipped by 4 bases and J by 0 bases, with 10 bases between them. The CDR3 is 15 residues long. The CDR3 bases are TGTGCCAGCAGTTGGACACTCTATAGCAATCAGCCCCAGCATTTT. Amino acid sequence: CASSWTLYSNQPQHF.